The T cell receptor (beta chain) described here comes from a study of blood T cell repertoires in COVID-19. Study as a whole: From the United States, Italy and Spain came samples of acute and convalescent COVID-19. PBMCs, B-cell-depleted T cells, or T cells were the source of the cDNA or gDNA that made up the material.

The CDR3 sequence is 19 residues long. Per germline, CDR1 MDHEN and CDR2 SYDVKM. Unmatched junction bases numbered 18, after V lost 6 bases and J lost 2 bases. In the original processing: For nucleated cells, counts were estimated from reference gene primer amplification. Sequencing was performed with immunoSEQ multiplex PCR; in TCRdb, only in-frame clones are kept and a portion is missing. That table furnishes V, J and clone size, whereas the DNA furnished D and trimming. This repertoire shows tens of thousands of clones, approximately 89% found once; its top ten account for 5.1%. The TCR was taken from a man aged 80 or over with acute or convalescent COVID-19. Material: peripheral blood. V usage is TRBV28 and J usage is TRBJ1-2, with TRBD1 identical over 10 bases. Here the CDR3 reads CASSESPGQGSGSNYGYTF. The CDR3 region has the DNA TGTGCCAGCAGCGAATCACCGGGACAGGGGTCGGGTTCAAACTATGGCTACACCTTC.